This T cell receptor (beta chain) is from a study of blood T cell repertoires in COVID-19. For the study at large: Acute and convalescent COVID-19 specimens originated in the United States, Italy and Spain. PBMCs, B-cell-depleted T cells, or T cells provided the cDNA or gDNA that made up the material.

Sequencing used immunoSEQ multiplex PCR; TCRdb keeps in-frame clones, though not all of them. The table includes a few hundred thousand clones, 80% to 90% detected once. In Seattle, patients joined the study during active infection and were tracked longitudinally. Sequencing was done on a sample of peripheral blood. The sequence came from an elderly woman with COVID-19, enrolled during active disease.

The CDR3 bases are TGTGCCATCAGTGTCACAGGGTCGAACACTGAAGCTTTCTTT. It translates to CAISVTGSNTEAFF. The rearrangement uses TRBV10-3 and TRBJ1-1; TRBD1 is a possible D gene (6 bases). Trimming removed 4 bases at V and 1 base at J, with 10 bases between. This CDR3 region has 14 residues. Per germline, CDR1 ENHRY and CDR2 SYGVKD.